These T cell receptor beta chains were read from a single sample in a study of kidney transplant recipient with SARS-CoV-2 infection. TCRdb independently ran MiXCR on the reads; one entry per CDR3 protein. The sample has roughly 250,000 distinct CDR3 sequences, around 26% seen once; the top ten hold around 6.8%. The material was a blood sample, obtained at baseline and on day 111 from a kidney transplant recipient. Every receptor here comes from a male patient aged 30 to 39 who had COVID-19 and was a kidney transplant recipient. Certain T cells may be donor cells from the graft. Each CDR3 is given with its conserved first and last residue.

cdr3_aa	v_call	j_call	cdr3_length
CASTQGGAGQPQHF	TRBV2	TRBJ1-5	14
CASSLPCRDGKTYGYTF	TRBV7-2	TRBJ1-2	17
CASSLFRRQANYGYTF	TRBV28	TRBJ1-2	16
CASSPIAGGNTGELFF	TRBV5-4	TRBJ2-2	16
CSHLDDNTEAFF	TRBV20-1	TRBJ1-1	12
CASYSISVRKTYGYTF	TRBV5-1	TRBJ1-2	16
CASSVRIDLGKTYGYTF	TRBV11-3	TRBJ1-2	17
CASSYSGGMSEAFF	TRBV6-5	TRBJ1-1	14
CASSTCRTRRYEQYF	TRBV6-7	TRBJ2-7	15
CSAGGGRGAAYEQYF	TRBV20-1	TRBJ2-7	15
CSARAGGPQETQYF	TRBV20-1	-	14
CASSLGRSVPSTNTEAFF	TRBV13	TRBJ1-1	18
CASSSPRLNTEAFF	TRBV28	TRBJ1-1	14
CSASIGGTEAFF	TRBV20-1	TRBJ1-1	12
CASSGESESRKTYGYTF	TRBV7-6	TRBJ1-2	17
CASSTKAPISFSETQYF	TRBV3-1	TRBJ2-5	17
CSARRGPAGDEQFF	TRBV20-1	TRBJ2-1	14
CASSSTGGSKETQYF	TRBV5-1	TRBJ2-5	15
CSASPSGGWQETQYF	TRBV20-1	TRBJ2-5	15
CASSRAHRTEAFF	TRBV9	TRBJ1-1	13
CASRKGTGAYTGELFF	TRBV6-5	TRBJ2-2	16
CASSLGGVYEQYF	TRBV12-3/TRBV12-4	TRBJ2-7	13
CATCGVAKNIQYF	TRBV28	TRBJ2-4	13
CASSRPARDGKTYGYTF	TRBV7-2	TRBJ1-2	17
CASSGGLASGANVLTF	TRBV2	TRBJ2-6	16
CAWGDSSSYEQYF	TRBV30	TRBJ2-7	13
CASSITYDLGKTYGYTF	TRBV11-3	TRBJ1-2	17
CSARERGFGETQYF	TRBV20-1	TRBJ2-5	14
CASSQGELNYGYTF	TRBV7-9	TRBJ1-2	14
CASIPLGGRGYTF	TRBV12-3/TRBV12-4	TRBJ1-2	13
CASSYGLRGQGHNEQFF	TRBV6-5	TRBJ2-1	17
CASSLMGLSSSYEQYF	TRBV11-2	TRBJ2-7	16
CASSRTSECRKTYGYTF	TRBV6-5	TRBJ1-2	17
CSARDRGLYGYTF	TRBV20-1	TRBJ1-2	13
CASSPGLGGTDTQYF	TRBV5-1	TRBJ2-3	15
CASSGFKTSRKTYGYTF	TRBV11-2	TRBJ1-2	17
CASSYSESSSYEQYF	TRBV11-2	TRBJ2-7	15
CASSESRGKDEQYF	TRBV6-5	TRBJ2-7	14
CASSSGGGTETQYF	TRBV28	TRBJ2-5	14
CASRGGSVRKTYGYTF	TRBV5-1	TRBJ1-2	16
CASSWDSSYEQYF	TRBV5-6	TRBJ2-7	13
CASSPGDVRSYGYTF	TRBV18	TRBJ1-2	15
CSATGGTNYGYTF	TRBV20-1	TRBJ1-2	13
CASSPQAGAREAFF	TRBV7-6	TRBJ1-1	14
CASSETVTGELFF	TRBV7-6	TRBJ2-2	13
CASSPAGEYGYTF	TRBV9	TRBJ1-2	13
CASSPPGNPYNEQFF	TRBV4-2	TRBJ2-1	15
CASRSDRTGPQHF	TRBV6-5	TRBJ1-5	13